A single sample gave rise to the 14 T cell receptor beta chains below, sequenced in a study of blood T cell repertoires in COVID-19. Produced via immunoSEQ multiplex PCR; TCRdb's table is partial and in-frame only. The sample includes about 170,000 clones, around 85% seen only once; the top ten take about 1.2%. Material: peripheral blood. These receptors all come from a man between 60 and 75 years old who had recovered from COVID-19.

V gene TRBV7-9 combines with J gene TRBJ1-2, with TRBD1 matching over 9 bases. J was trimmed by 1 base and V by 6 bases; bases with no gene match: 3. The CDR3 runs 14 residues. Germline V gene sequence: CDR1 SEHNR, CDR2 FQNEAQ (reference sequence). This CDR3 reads CASRGTGSNYGYTF. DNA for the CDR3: TGTGCCAGCAGGGGGACAGGGAGTAACTATGGCTACACCTTC. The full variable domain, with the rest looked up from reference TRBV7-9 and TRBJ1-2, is DTGVSQNPRHKITKRGQNVTFRCDPISEHNRLYWYRQTLGQGPEFLTYFQNEAQLEKSRLLSDRFSAERPKGSFSTLEIQRTEQGDSAMYLCASRGTGSNYGYTFGSGTRLTVV.

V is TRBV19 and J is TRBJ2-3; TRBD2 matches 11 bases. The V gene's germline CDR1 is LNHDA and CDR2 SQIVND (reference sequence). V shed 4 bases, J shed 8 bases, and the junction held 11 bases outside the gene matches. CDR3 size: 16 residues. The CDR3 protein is CASSTRLAGSKGTQYF. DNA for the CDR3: TGTGCCAGTAGTACCCGACTAGCGGGGTCTAAGGGTACGCAGTATTTT. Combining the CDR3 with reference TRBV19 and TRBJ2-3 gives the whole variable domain DGGITQSPKYLFRKEGQNVTLSCEQNLNHDAMYWYRQDPGQGLRLIYYSQIVNDFQKGDIAEGYSVSREKKESFPLTVTSAQKNPTAFYLCASSTRLAGSKGTQYFGPGTRLTVL.

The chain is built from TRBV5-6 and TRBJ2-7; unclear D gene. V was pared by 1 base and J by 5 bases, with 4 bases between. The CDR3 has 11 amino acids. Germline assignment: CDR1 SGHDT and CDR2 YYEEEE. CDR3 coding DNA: TGTGCCAGCAGCTTGCTCCACGAGCAGTACTTC. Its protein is CASSLLHEQYF.

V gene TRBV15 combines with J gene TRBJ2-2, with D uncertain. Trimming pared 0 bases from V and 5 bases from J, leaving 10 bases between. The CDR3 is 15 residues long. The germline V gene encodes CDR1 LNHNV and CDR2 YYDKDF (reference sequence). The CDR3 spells CATSRDYKRTGELFF. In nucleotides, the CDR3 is TGTGCCACCAGCAGAGATTACAAACGAACCGGGGAGCTGTTTTTT.

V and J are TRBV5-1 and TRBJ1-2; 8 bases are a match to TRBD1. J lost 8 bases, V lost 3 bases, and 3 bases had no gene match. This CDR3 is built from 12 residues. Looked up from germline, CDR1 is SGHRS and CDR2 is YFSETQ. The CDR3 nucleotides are TGCGCCAGCAGCTACGACAGGGGAGGCTACACCTTC. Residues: CASSYDRGGYTF. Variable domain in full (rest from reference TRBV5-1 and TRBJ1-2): KAGVTQTPRYLIKTRGQQVTLSCSPISGHRSVSWYQQTPGQGLQFLFEYFSETQRNKGNFPGRFSGRQFSNSRSEMNVSTLELGDSALYLCASSYDRGGYTFGSGTRLTVV.

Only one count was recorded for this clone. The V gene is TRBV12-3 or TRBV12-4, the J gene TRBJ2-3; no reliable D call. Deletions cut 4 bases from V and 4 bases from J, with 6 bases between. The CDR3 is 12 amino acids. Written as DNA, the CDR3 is TGTGCCAGCAGTTCTACCCCAGATACGCAGTATTTT. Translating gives CASSSTPDTQYF.

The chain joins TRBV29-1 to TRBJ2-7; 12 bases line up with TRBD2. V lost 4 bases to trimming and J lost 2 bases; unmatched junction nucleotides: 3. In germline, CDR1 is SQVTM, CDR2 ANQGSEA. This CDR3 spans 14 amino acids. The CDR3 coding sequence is TGCAGCGTTGCTAGCGGGGGGGCCCCCTACGAGCAGTACTTC. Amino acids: CSVASGGAPYEQYF.

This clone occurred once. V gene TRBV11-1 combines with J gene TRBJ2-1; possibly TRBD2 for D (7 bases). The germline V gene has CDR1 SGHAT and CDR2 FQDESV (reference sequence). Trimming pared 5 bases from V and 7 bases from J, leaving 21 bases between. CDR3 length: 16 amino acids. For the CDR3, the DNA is TGTGCCAGCAGCCCCAGAGGGGGGGCCGGGAATAATGAGCAGTTCTTC. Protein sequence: CASSPRGGAGNNEQFF. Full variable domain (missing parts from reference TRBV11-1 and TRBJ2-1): EAEVAQSPRYKITEKSQAVAFWCDPISGHATLYWYRQILGQGPELLVQFQDESVVDDSQLPKDRFSAERLKGVDSTLKIQPAELGDSAMYLCASSPRGGAGNNEQFFGPGTRLTVL.

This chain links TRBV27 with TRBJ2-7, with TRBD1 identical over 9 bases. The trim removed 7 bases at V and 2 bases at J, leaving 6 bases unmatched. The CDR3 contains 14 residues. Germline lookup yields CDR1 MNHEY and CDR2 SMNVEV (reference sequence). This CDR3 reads CASTWGQGPYEQYF. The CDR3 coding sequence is TGTGCCAGCACGTGGGGACAGGGACCCTACGAGCAGTACTTC.

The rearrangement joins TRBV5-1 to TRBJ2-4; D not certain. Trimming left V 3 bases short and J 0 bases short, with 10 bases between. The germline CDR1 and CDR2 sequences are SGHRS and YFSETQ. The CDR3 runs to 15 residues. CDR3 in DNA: TGCGCCAGCAGCTCTGAGAATTTAGCCAAAAACATTCAGTACTTC. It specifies CASSSENLAKNIQYF.

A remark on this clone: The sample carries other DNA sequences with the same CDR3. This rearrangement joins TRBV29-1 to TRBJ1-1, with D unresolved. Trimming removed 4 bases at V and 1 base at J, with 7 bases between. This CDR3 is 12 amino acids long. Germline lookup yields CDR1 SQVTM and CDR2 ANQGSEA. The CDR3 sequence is CSVGRGNTEAFF. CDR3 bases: TGCAGCGTTGGGCGGGGGAACACTGAAGCTTTCTTT. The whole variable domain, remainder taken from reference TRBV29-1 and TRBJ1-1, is SAVISQKPSRDICQRGTSLTIQCQVDSQVTMMFWYRQQPGQSLTLIATANQGSEATYESGFVIDKFPISRPNLTFSTLTVSNMSPEDSSIYLCSVGRGNTEAFFGQGTRLTVV.

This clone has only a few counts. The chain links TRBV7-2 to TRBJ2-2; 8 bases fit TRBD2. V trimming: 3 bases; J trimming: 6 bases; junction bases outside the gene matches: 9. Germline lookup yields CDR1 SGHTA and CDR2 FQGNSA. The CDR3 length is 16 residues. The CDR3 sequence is CASSFDGGALPGELFF. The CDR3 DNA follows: TGTGCCAGCAGCTTCGACGGGGGGGCTTTGCCCGGGGAGCTGTTTTTT.

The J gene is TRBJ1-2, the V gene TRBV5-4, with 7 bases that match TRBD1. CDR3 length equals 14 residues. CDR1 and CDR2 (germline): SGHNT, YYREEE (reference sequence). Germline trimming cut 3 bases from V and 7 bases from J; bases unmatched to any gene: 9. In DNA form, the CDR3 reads TGTGCCAGCAGCTCTTCGACAGGGCGGGTTGGCTACACCTTC. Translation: CASSSSTGRVGYTF. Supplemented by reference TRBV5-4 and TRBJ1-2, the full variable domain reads ETGVTQSPTHLIKTRGQQVTLRCSSQSGHNTVSWYQQALGQGPQFIFQYYREEENGRGNFPPRFSGLQFPNYSSELNVNALELDDSALYLCASSSSTGRVGYTFGSGTRLTVV.

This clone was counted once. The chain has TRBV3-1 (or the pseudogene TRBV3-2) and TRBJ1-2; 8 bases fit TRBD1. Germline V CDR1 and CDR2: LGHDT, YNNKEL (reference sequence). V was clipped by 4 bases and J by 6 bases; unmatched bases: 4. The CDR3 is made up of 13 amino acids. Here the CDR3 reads CASSLGQVDGYTF. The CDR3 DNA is TGTGCCAGCAGCCTGGGACAGGTGGATGGCTACACCTTC.